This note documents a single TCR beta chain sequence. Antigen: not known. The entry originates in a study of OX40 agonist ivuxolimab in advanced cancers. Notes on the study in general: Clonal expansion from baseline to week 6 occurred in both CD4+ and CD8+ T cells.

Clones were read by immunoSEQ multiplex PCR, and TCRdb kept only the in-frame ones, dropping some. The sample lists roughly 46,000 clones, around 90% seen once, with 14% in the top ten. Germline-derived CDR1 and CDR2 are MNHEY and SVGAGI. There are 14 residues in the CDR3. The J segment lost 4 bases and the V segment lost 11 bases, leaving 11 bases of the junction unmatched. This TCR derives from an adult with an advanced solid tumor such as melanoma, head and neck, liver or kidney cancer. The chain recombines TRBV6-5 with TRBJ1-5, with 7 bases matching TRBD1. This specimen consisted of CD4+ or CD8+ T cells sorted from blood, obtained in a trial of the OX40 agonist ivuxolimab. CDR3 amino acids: CAAWAGTANQPQHF. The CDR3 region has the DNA TGTGCCGCCTGGGCCGGGACAGCGAATCAGCCCCAGCATTTT.